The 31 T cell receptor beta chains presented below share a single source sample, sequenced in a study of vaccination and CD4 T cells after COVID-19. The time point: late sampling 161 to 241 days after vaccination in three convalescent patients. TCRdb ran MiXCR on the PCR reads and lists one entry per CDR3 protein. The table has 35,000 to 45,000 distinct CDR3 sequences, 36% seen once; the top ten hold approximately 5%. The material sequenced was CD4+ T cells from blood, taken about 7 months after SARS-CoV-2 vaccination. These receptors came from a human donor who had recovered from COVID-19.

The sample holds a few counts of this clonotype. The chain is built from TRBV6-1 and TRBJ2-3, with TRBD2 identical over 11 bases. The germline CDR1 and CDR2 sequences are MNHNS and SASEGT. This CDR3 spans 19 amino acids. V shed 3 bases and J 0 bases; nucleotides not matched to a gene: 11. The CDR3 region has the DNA TGTGCCAGCAGTGATCGGGGACTAGCGGACCTAGGGAGCACAGATACGCAGTATTTT. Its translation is CASSDRGLADLGSTDTQYF.

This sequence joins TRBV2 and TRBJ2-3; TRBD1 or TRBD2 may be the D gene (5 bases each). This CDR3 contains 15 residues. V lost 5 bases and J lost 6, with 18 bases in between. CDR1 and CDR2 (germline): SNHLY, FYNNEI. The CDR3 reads CASSRNRDRADTQYF. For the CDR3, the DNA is TGTGCCAGCAGTCGCAACCGGGACCGGGCGGATACGCAGTATTTT.

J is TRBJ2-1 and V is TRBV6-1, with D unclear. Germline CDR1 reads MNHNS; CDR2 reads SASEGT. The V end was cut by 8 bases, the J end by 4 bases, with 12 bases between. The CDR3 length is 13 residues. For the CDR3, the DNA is TGTGCCAGCCCCTCTCCCTTTTACAATGAGCAGTTCTTC. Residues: CASPSPFYNEQFF.

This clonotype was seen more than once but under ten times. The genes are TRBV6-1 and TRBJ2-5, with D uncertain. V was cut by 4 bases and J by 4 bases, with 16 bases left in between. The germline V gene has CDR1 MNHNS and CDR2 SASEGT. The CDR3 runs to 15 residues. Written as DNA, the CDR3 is TGTGCCAGCAGTGGGGTTACAACGGGTGGAGAGACCCAGTACTTC. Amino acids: CASSGVTTGGETQYF.

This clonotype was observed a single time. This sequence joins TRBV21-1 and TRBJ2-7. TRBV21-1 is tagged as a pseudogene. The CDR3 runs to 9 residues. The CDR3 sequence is CATTFEQYF. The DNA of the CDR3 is TGTGCCACCACCTTCGAGCAGTACTTC.

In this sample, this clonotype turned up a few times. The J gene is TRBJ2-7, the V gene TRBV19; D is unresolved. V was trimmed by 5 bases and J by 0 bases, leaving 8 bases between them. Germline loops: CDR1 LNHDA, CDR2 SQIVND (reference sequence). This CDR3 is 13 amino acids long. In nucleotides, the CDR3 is TGTGCCAGTAGTCCCACAGTCTCCTACGAGCAGTACTTC. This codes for CASSPTVSYEQYF. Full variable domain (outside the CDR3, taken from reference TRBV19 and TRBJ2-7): DGGITQSPKYLFRKEGQNVTLSCEQNLNHDAMYWYRQDPGQGLRLIYYSQIVNDFQKGDIAEGYSVSREKKESFPLTVTSAQKNPTAFYLCASSPTVSYEQYFGPGTRLTVT.

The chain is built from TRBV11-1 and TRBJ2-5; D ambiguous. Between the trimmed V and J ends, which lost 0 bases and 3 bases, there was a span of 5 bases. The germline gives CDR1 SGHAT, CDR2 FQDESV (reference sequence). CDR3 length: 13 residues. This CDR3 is CASSLANEETQYF. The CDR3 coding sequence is TGTGCCAGCAGCTTAGCCAACGAAGAGACCCAGTACTTC.

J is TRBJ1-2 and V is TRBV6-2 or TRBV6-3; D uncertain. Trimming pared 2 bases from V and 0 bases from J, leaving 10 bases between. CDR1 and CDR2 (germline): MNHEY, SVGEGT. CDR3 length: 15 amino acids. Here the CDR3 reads CASSYAGLANYGYTF. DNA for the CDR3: TGTGCCAGCAGTTACGCGGGCCTGGCTAACTATGGCTACACCTTC.

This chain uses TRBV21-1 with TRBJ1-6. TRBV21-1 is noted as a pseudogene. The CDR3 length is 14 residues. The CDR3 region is CASSKWVRASPPHF. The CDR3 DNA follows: TGTGCCAGCAGCAAGTGGGTACGGGCTTCACCCCCCCACTTT.

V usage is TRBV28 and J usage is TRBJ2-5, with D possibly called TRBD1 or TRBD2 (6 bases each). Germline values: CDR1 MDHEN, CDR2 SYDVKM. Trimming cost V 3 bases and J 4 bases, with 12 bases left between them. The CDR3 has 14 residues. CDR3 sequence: CASSFLRGVETQYF. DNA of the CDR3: TGTGCCAGCAGTTTTTTGAGGGGGGTAGAGACCCAGTACTTC.

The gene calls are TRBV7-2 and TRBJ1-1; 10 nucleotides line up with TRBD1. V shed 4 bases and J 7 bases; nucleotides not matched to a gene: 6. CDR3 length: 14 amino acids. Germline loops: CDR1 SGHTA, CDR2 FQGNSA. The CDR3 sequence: CASSWTGGGDEAFF. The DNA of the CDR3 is TGTGCCAGCAGCTGGACAGGGGGAGGTGATGAAGCTTTCTTT.

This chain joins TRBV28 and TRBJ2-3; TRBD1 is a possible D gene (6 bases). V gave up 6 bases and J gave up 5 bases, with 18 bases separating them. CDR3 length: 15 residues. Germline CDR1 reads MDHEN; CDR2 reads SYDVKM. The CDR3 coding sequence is TGTGCCAGCAGCCTAGGAACAGGGTGGGGAGATACGCAGTATTTT. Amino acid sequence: CASSLGTGWGDTQYF.

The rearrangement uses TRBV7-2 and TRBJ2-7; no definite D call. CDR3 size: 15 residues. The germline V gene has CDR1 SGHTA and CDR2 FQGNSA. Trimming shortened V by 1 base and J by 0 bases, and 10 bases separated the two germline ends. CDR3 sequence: CASSLDPALSYEQYF. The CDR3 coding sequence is TGTGCCAGCAGCTTAGATCCAGCCCTCTCCTACGAGCAGTACTTC.

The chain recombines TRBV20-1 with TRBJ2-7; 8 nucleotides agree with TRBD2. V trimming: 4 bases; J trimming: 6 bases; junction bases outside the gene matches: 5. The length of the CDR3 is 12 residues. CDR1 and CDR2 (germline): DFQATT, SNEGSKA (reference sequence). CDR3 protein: CSAIRTSFEQYF. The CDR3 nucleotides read TGCAGTGCTATACGGACTAGCTTCGAGCAGTACTTC.

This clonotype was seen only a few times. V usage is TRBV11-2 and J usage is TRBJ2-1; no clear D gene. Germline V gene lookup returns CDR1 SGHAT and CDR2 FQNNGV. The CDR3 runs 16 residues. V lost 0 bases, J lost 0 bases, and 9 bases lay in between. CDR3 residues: CASSLDPVSSYNEQFF. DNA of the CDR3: TGTGCCAGCAGCTTAGACCCTGTGAGCTCCTACAATGAGCAGTTCTTC.

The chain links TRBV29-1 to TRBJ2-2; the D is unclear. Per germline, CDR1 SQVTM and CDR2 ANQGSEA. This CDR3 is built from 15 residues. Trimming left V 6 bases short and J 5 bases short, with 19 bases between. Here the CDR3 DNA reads TGCAGCGTCCGACCCCAGCGAGCGATAACCGGGGAGCTGTTTTTT. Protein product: CSVRPQRAITGELFF.

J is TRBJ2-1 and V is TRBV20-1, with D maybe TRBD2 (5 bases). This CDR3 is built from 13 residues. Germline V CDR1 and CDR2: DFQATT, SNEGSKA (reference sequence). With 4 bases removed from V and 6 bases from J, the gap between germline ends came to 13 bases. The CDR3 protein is CSATLPGFNEQFF. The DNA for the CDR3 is TGCAGTGCTACTCTACCGGGATTCAATGAGCAGTTCTTC.

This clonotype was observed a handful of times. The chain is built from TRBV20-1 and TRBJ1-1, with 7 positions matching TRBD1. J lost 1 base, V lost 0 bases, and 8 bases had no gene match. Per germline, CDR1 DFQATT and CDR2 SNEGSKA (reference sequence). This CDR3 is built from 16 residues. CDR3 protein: CSARDLAGGENTEAFF. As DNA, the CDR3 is TGCAGTGCTAGAGATCTGGCAGGGGGGGAGAACACTGAAGCTTTCTTT.

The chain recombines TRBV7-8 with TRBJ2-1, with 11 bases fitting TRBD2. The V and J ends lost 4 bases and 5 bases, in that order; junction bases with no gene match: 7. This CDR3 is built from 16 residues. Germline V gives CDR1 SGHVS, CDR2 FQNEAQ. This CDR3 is CASSYRTGLADNEQFF. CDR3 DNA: TGTGCCAGCAGCTACCGAACGGGACTAGCGGACAATGAGCAGTTCTTC.

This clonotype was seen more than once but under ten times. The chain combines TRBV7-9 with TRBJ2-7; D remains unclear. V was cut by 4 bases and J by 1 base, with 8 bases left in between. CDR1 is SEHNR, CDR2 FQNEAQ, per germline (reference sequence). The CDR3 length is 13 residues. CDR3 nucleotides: TGTGCCAGCAGCTCAACAGAGTCCTACGAGCAGTACTTC. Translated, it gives CASSSTESYEQYF.

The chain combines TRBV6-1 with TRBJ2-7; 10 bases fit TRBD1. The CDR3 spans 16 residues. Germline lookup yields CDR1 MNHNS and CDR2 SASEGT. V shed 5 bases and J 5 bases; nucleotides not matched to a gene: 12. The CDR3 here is CASSQTLDRGVNEQYF. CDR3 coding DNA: TGTGCCAGCAGTCAGACATTGGACAGGGGGGTCAACGAGCAGTACTTC.

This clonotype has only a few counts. Here the CDR3 DNA reads TGCAGCGTTGCCGGGGGCAATCAGCCCCAGCATTTT. This gives the protein CSVAGGNQPQHF. This chain uses TRBV29-1 with TRBJ1-5; D not resolved. V lost 4 bases to trimming and J lost 2 bases, with 6 bases between them. The CDR3 totals 12 residues. Germline CDR1 reads SQVTM; CDR2 reads ANQGSEA.

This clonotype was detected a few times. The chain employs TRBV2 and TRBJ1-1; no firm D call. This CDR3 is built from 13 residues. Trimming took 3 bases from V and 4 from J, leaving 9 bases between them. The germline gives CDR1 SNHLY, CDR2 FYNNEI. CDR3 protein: CASSDRVITEAFF. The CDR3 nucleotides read TGTGCCAGCAGTGACCGGGTTATCACTGAAGCTTTCTTT.

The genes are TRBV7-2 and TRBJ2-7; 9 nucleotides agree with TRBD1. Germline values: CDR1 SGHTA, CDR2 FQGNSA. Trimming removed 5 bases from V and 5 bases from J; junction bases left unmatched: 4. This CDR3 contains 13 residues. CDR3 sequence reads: CASSLDRGDEQYF. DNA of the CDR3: TGTGCCAGCAGCCTGGACAGGGGCGACGAGCAGTACTTC. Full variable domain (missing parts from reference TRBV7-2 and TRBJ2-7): GAGVSQSPSNKVTEKGKDVELRCDPISGHTALYWYRQSLGQGLEFLIYFQGNSAPDKSGLPSDRFSAERTGGSVSTLTIQRTQQEDSAVYLCASSLDRGDEQYFGPGTRLTVT.

The CDR3 region is CASSPTGESYEQYF. The CDR3 DNA follows: TGTGCCAGCAGCCCTACAGGGGAAAGCTACGAGCAGTACTTC. The rearrangement links TRBV7-9 to TRBJ2-7; 7 bases fit TRBD1. There are 14 residues in the CDR3. V shed 5 bases, J shed 3 bases, and the junction held 7 bases outside the gene matches. CDR1 and CDR2 from the germline V gene are SEHNR and FQNEAQ (reference sequence). The whole variable domain, filled in from reference TRBV7-9 and TRBJ2-7, reads DTGVSQNPRHKITKRGQNVTFRCDPISEHNRLYWYRQTLGQGPEFLTYFQNEAQLEKSRLLSDRFSAERPKGSFSTLEIQRTEQGDSAMYLCASSPTGESYEQYFGPGTRLTVT.

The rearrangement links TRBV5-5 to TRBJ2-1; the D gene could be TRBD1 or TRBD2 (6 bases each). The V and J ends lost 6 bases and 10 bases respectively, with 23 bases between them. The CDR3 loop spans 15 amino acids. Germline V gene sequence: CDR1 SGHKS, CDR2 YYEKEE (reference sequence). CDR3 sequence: CASTPNRGRFYEQFF. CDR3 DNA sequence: TGTGCCAGCACACCCAATCGGGGGCGATTCTACGAGCAGTTCTTC.

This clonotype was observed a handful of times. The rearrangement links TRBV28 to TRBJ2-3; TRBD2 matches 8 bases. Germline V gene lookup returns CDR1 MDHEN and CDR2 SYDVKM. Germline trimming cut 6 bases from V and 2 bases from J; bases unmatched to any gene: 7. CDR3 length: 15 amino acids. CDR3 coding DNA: TGTGCCAGCAGCGCAACTAGCGGAGCCACAGATACGCAGTATTTT. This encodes CASSATSGATDTQYF.

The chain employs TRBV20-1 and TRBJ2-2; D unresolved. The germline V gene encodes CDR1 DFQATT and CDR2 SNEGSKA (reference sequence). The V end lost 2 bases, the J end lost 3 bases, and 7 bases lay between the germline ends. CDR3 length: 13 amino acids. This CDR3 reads CSARTPDTGELFF. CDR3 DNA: TGCAGTGCTAGAACTCCCGACACCGGGGAGCTGTTTTTT.

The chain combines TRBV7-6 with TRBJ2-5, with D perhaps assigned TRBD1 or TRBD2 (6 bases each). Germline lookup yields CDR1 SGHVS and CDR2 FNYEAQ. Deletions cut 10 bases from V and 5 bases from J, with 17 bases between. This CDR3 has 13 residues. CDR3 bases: TGTGCCATACTGGGACGGGGGCTGGAGACCCAGTACTTC. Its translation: CAILGRGLETQYF.

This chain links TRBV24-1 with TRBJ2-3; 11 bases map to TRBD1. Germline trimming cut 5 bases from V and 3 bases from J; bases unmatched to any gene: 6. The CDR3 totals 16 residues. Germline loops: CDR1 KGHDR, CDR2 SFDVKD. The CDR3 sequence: CATSGTGTGGTDTQYF. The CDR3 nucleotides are TGTGCCACCAGTGGAACCGGGACAGGGGGGACAGATACGCAGTATTTT.

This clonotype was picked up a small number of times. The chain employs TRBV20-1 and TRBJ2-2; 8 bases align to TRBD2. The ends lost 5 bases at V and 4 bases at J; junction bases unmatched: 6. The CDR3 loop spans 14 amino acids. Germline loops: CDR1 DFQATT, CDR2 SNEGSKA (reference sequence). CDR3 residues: CSAGTSGGTGELFF. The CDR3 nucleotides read TGCAGTGCTGGGACTAGTGGTGGCACCGGGGAGCTGTTTTTT.